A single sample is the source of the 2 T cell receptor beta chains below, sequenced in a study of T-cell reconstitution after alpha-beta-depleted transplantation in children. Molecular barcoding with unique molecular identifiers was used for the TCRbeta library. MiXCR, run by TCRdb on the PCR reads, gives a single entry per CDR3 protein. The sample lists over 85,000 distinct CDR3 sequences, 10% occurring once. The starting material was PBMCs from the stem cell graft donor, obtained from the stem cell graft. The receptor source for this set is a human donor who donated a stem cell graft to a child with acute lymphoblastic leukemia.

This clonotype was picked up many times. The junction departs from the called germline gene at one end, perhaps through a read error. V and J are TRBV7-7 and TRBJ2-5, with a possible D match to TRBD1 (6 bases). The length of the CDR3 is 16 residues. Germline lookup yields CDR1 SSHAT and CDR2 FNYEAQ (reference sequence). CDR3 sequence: CASSLAGTGFQETQYF. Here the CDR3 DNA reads TGTGCTAGCAGCTTAGCCGGCACAGGGTTCCAAGAGACCCAGTACTTC.

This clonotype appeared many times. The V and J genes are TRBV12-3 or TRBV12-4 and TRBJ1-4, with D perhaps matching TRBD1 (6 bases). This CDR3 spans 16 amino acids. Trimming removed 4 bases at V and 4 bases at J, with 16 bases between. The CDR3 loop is CASSSPTGTSNEKLFF. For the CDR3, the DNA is TGTGCCAGCAGTTCCCCTACCGGGACAAGTAATGAAAAACTGTTTTTT.